These 2 T cell receptor beta chains originate from one sample sequenced in a study of T cells in Graves' hyperthyroidism and ophthalmopathy. Amplified regions were TCR beta CDR3 sequences from RNA transcripts. The TCR CDR3 was amplified in a first-round RT-PCR using the HTBI primer set. TCRdb redid the calling of the multiplex PCR reads with MiXCR, one entry per CDR3 protein. The sample holds under 40,000 distinct CDR3 sequences, 40% to 60% seen once. The sequencing sample was made of blood. The source of these receptors is a man aged 35-49 years with Graves' ophthalmopathy.

The CDR3 here is CAIRGGLAGGTEAFF. CDR3 DNA sequence: TGTGCCATCAGGGGGGGATTAGCGGGGGGGACTGAAGCTTTCTTT. The chain combines TRBV10-3 with TRBJ1-1, with D perhaps TRBD1 (5 bases). Germline-derived CDR1 and CDR2 are ENHRY and SYGVKD. This CDR3 contains 15 residues. Trimming shortened V by 6 bases and J by 5 bases, and 19 bases separated the two germline ends.

Within the sample, this clonotype is medium-sized. This rearrangement joins TRBV10-3 to TRBJ2-1; D is uncertain. Germline CDR1 ENHRY, CDR2 SYGVKD. The CDR3 totals 11 residues. V lost 2 bases and J lost 8, with 4 bases in between. Here the CDR3 reads CAISESYEQFF. Here the CDR3 DNA reads TGTGCCATCAGTGAGAGCTATGAGCAGTTCTTC.